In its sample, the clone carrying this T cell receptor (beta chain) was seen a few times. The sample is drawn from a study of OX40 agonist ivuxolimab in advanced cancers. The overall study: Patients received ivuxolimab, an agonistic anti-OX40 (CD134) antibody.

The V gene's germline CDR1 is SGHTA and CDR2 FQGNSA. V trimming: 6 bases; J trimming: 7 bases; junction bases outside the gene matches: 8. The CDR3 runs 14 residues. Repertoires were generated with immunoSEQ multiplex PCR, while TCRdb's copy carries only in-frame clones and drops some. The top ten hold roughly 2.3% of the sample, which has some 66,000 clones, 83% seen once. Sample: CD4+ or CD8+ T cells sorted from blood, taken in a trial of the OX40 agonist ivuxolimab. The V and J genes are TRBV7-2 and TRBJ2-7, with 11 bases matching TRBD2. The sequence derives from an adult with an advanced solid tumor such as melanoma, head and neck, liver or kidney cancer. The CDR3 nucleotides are TGTGCCAGCAGTTTTACTAGCGGGAGATGGGAGCAGTACTTC. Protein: CASSFTSGRWEQYF. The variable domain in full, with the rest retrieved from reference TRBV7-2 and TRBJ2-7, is GAGVSQSPSNKVTEKGKDVELRCDPISGHTALYWYRQSLGQGLEFLIYFQGNSAPDKSGLPSDRFSAERTGGSVSTLTIQRTQQEDSAVYLCASSFTSGRWEQYFGPGTRLTVT.